This TCR beta chain was recorded in a study of blood T cell repertoires in COVID-19. Study summary: Samples representing acute and convalescent COVID-19 were sourced from the United States, Italy and Spain.

Study members were between roughly 18 and 100 years old and lived in 24 US regions. Grouping used clinical history reported by participants in a survey and questionnaire. Symptom resolution, clearance, or two negative PCRs marked donors in Cohort 3 as recovered. Trimming at V came to 8 bases and at J to 3 bases, leaving 14 bases not matched to a gene. Germline values: CDR1 MDHEN, CDR2 SYDVKM. The CDR3 is made up of 16 amino acids. Measured with immunoSEQ multiplex PCR; TCRdb has only the in-frame clones, and not every one. The table lists some 350,000 clones, 85% to 90% of them singletons. The sequence came from a man younger than 35 who had recovered from COVID-19. The J gene is TRBJ2-7, the V gene TRBV28, with 9 bases lining up with TRBD2. Sequenced: PBMCs or T cells enriched from blood (not recorded which). The CDR3 loop reads CASATLVASGIYEQYF. CDR3 nucleotides: TGTGCCAGCGCCACCCTAGTGGCTAGCGGGATCTACGAGCAGTACTTC.